This T cell receptor beta chain came from a study of blood T cell repertoires in COVID-19. Study context: The United States, Italy and Spain were the sources of the acute and convalescent COVID-19 samples. Nucleic acid was either cDNA or gDNA, and it came from T cells, B-cell-depleted T cells, or PBMCs.

Under the authors' procedure: Reference gene primers were amplified, and this amplification served to estimate nucleated cell counts. TCRdb's copy holds only in-frame clones and misses some; the assay was immunoSEQ multiplex PCR. V and J calls and clone size are those listed in that table; D and trimming were worked out from the DNA. Of about 33,000 clones in the sample, roughly 85% are singletons; the top ten hold about 5.5%. J lost 3 bases, V lost 3 bases, and 4 bases had no gene match. The length of the CDR3 is 16 residues. CDR1 KGHSH and CDR2 LQKENI come from the germline V gene. The TCR sequence derives from a woman aged 80 or over with active or convalescent COVID-19. The sequencing input was peripheral blood. The chain employs TRBV18 and TRBJ2-6, with TRBD1 matching 8 bases. The DNA for the CDR3 is TGTGCCAGCTCACCCCAGGGGGCGCTTGGGGCCAACGTCCTGACTTTC. It is translated as CASSPQGALGANVLTF. Drawing the rest from reference TRBV18 and TRBJ2-6, the complete variable domain is NAGVMQNPRHLVRRRGQEARLRCSPMKGHSHVYWYRQLPEEGLKFMVYLQKENIIDESGMPKERFSAEFPKEGPSILRIQQVVRGDSAAYFCASSPQGALGANVLTFGAGSRLTVL.